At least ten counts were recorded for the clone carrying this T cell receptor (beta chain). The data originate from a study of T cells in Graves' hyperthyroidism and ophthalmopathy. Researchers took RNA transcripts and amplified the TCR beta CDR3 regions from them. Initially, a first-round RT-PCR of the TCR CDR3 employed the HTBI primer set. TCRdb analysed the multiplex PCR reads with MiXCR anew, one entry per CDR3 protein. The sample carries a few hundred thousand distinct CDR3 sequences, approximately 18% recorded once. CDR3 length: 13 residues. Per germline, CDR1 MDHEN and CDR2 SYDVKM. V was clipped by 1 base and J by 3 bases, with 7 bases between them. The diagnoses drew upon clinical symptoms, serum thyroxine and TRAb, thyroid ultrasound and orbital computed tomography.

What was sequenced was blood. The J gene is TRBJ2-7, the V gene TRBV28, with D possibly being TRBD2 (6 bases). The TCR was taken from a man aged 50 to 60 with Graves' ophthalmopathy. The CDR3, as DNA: TGTGCCAGCAGTTTATCGACTAGCTACGAGCAGTACTTC. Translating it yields CASSLSTSYEQYF. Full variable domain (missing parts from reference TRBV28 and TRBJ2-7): DVKVTQSSRYLVKRTGEKVFLECVQDMDHENMFWYRQDPGLGLRLIYFSYDVKMKEKGDIPEGYSVSREKKERFSLILESASTNQTSMYLCASSLSTSYEQYFGPGTRLTVT.